This passage covers 31 T cell receptor beta chains from one sample sequenced in a study of blood T cell repertoires in COVID-19. Some clones are missing from TCRdb's copy, which holds only in-frame ones; the method was immunoSEQ multiplex PCR. The data contain 150,000 to 200,000 clones, over 70% of them singletons. The specimen sequenced was PBMCs or T cells enriched from blood (not recorded which). These TCRs come from a woman aged 55 to 70 who had recovered from COVID-19.

This clone was counted between two and nine times. The chain uses TRBV5-1 and TRBJ1-1; 9 positions agree with TRBD1. The CDR3 is 20 residues long. The germline CDR1 and CDR2 sequences are SGHRS and YFSETQ. V gave up 2 bases and J gave up 6 bases; unmatched junction bases: 23. This CDR3 reads CASSLGGDRVLRSVKSEAFF. Here the CDR3 DNA reads TGCGCCAGCAGCTTAGGAGGGGACAGGGTTCTGAGGTCGGTCAAGTCTGAAGCTTTCTTT.

The table lists this clone with a few counts. The chain links TRBV5-6 to TRBJ2-1; 9 bases fit TRBD1. This CDR3 contains 15 residues. Per the germline V gene, CDR1 is SGHDT and CDR2 is YYEEEE. The junction had 6 bases not matched to a gene; V was cut back by 1 base and J by 7 bases. The CDR3 sequence is CASSLTGGVKNEQFF. As DNA, the CDR3 is TGTGCCAGCAGCTTGACAGGGGGCGTGAAAAATGAGCAGTTCTTC.

The rearrangement links TRBV9 to TRBJ1-6; D perhaps matches TRBD1 (6 bases). Germline V CDR1 and CDR2: SGDLS, YYNGEE. V shed 1 base and J shed 9 bases, with 17 bases lying between them. The CDR3 is made up of 16 amino acids. The CDR3: CASSVSWPGEGSPLHF. The CDR3 DNA sequence: TGTGCCAGCAGCGTATCCTGGCCAGGGGAGGGTTCACCCCTCCACTTT.

The chain recombines TRBV5-4 with TRBJ1-3; 8 nucleotides line up with TRBD1. V lost 0 bases to trimming and J lost 9 bases; unmatched junction nucleotides: 5. The CDR3 runs 14 residues. CDR1 and CDR2 from the germline V gene are SGHNT and YYREEE (reference sequence). As DNA, the CDR3 is TGTGCCAGCAGCTTGGGGACAGGGTTGGGCACCATATATTTT. Residues: CASSLGTGLGTIYF.

The J gene is TRBJ2-7, the V gene TRBV3-1 (or the pseudogene TRBV3-2); D might be TRBD2 (5 bases). V lost 3 bases and J 0 bases, leaving 9 bases between the germline ends. CDR1 and CDR2 from the germline V gene are LGHDT and YNNKEL (reference sequence). The CDR3 loop spans 14 amino acids. The CDR3 sequence is CASSQDFSSYEQYF. In DNA, the CDR3 is TGTGCCAGCAGCCAGGACTTTAGCTCCTACGAGCAGTACTTC.

This clone was seen many times. J is TRBJ2-5 and V is TRBV9, with D unresolved. The V end lost 3 bases, the J end lost 5 bases, and 14 bases lay between the germline ends. CDR3 length: 14 residues. Germline V gene lookup returns CDR1 SGDLS and CDR2 YYNGEE. The CDR3 here is CASSAHGNGETQYF. The DNA of the CDR3 is TGTGCCAGCAGCGCACATGGAAACGGGGAGACCCAGTACTTC.

This clone was counted only a few times. The chain uses TRBV20-1 and TRBJ1-2; no reliable D call. CDR3 length equals 12 residues. With 3 bases removed from V and 3 bases from J, the gap between germline ends came to 8 bases. Germline CDR1 is DFQATT and CDR2 is SNEGSKA (reference sequence). In DNA, the CDR3 is TGCAGTGCTAGTAGATCGGACTATGGCTACACCTTC. Protein sequence: CSASRSDYGYTF.

The gene calls are TRBV5-1 and TRBJ2-1; 13 bases align to TRBD2. CDR3 length: 17 residues. CDR1 is SGHRS, CDR2 YFSETQ, per germline. The V gene end was trimmed by 3 bases and the J gene end by 2 bases; junction bases not matched to a gene: 5. DNA for the CDR3: TGCGCCAGCAGCTCGGGACTAGCGGGATCGGCCTACAATGAGCAGTTCTTC. It is translated as CASSSGLAGSAYNEQFF.

The sample holds a few counts of this clone. The gene calls are TRBV5-4 and TRBJ1-2, with TRBD1 as a possible D gene (6 bases). Germline loops: CDR1 SGHNT, CDR2 YYREEE (reference sequence). The V end lost 0 bases, the J end lost 4 bases, and 10 bases lay between the germline ends. CDR3 length equals 14 residues. The CDR3 nucleotides are TGTGCCAGCAGCTTGGTGGACAGTCCCTATGGCTACACCTTC. It is translated as CASSLVDSPYGYTF. Complete variable domain (other parts from reference TRBV5-4 and TRBJ1-2): ETGVTQSPTHLIKTRGQQVTLRCSSQSGHNTVSWYQQALGQGPQFIFQYYREEENGRGNFPPRFSGLQFPNYSSELNVNALELDDSALYLCASSLVDSPYGYTFGSGTRLTVV.

The genes are TRBV2 and TRBJ1-2; D gene unclear. The CDR3 covers 16 residues. V was trimmed by 10 bases and J by 7 bases, leaving 28 bases between them. Per germline, CDR1 SNHLY and CDR2 FYNNEI. CDR3: CATPRGSLSPYGGYTF. CDR3 bases: TGTGCCACACCACGCGGATCGCTTTCCCCATATGGTGGCTACACCTTC.

V and J are TRBV4-1 and TRBJ2-5; 9 bases map to TRBD2. V was clipped by 2 bases and J by 3 bases; unmatched bases: 7. The CDR3 has 16 amino acids. In germline, CDR1 is MGHRA, CDR2 YSYEKL. Here the CDR3 DNA reads TGCGCCAGCAGCCAACCCAGCGGGGGGTCGAAAGAGACCCAGTACTTC. Protein sequence: CASSQPSGGSKETQYF.

This clone was detected only once. The chain has TRBV9 and TRBJ1-1; D is perhaps TRBD1 (5 bases). V was clipped by 1 base and J by 4 bases, with 14 bases between them. The CDR3 runs 15 residues. Germline values: CDR1 SGDLS, CDR2 YYNGEE. The CDR3 here is CASSVLGAGSTEAFF. In DNA form, the CDR3 reads TGTGCCAGCAGCGTACTCGGGGCCGGGAGCACTGAAGCTTTCTTT.

The genes are TRBV2 and TRBJ2-7; TRBD1 aligns across 7 bases. The CDR3 sequence is 13 residues long. The V gene's germline CDR1 is SNHLY and CDR2 FYNNEI. The junction had 6 bases not matched to a gene; V was cut back by 8 bases and J by 2 bases. The CDR3 DNA is TGTGCCAGCGGAGCCGGGACAGCCTACGAGCAGTACTTC. Translated, it gives CASGAGTAYEQYF.

This clone appeared a single time. The rearrangement links TRBV7-2 to TRBJ2-5, with TRBD1 as a possible D gene (6 bases). Germline lookup yields CDR1 SGHTA and CDR2 FQGNSA. CDR3 length equals 14 residues. V lost 1 base and J lost 1, with 7 bases in between. CDR3 coding DNA: TGTGCCAGCAGCTTAGGGGGGCTCCAAGAGACCCAGTACTTC. Its translation: CASSLGGLQETQYF.

The V gene is TRBV7-2, the J gene TRBJ2-1; 9 positions match TRBD1. Germline V gene data show CDR1 as SGHTA and CDR2 as FQGNSA. This CDR3 contains 14 residues. Unmatched junction bases numbered 3, after V lost 5 bases and J lost 4 bases. CDR3 in DNA: TGTGCCAGCAGCGGGACAGGGACGTACAATGAGCAGTTCTTC. The encoded protein is CASSGTGTYNEQFF.

The chain links TRBV29-1 to TRBJ2-3; 7 bases map to TRBD2. Germline lookup yields CDR1 SQVTM and CDR2 ANQGSEA. The V gene end was trimmed by 7 bases and the J gene end by 0 bases; junction bases not matched to a gene: 7. The CDR3 runs to 14 residues. This CDR3 is CSATWGGSTDTQYF. CDR3 coding DNA: TGCAGCGCAACTTGGGGGGGGAGCACAGATACGCAGTATTTT.

The chain couples TRBV4-2 to TRBJ1-4, with D tentatively TRBD1 (5 bases). The CDR3 sequence is 15 residues long. Germline V gives CDR1 LGHNA, CDR2 YNFKEQ. Trimming took off 1 base at V and 6 bases at J, with 12 bases between the two ends. CDR3 residues: CASSQGSGIDEKLFF. CDR3 DNA: TGTGCCAGCAGCCAAGGATCAGGGATCGATGAAAAACTGTTTTTT.

This clone was picked up a small number of times. V and J are TRBV18 and TRBJ2-5, with 7 bases aligning to TRBD2. Looked up from germline, CDR1 is KGHSH and CDR2 is LQKENI. This CDR3 region has 14 residues. After removal of 4 bases from V and 5 bases from J, the junction contained 7 bases not matched to a gene. The CDR3 region has the DNA TGTGCCAGCTCACGACGGGGAGGGAGGGAGACCCAGTACTTC. Translating it yields CASSRRGGRETQYF.

This clone came up once. This chain links TRBV28 with TRBJ2-1, with a possible D match to TRBD2 (6 bases). The CDR3 contains 13 residues. Germline V gene lookup returns CDR1 MDHEN and CDR2 SYDVKM. Trimming left V 8 bases short and J 4 bases short, with 12 bases between. The CDR3 reads CASAGGIYNEQFF. The CDR3 nucleotides are TGTGCCAGCGCAGGCGGGATATACAATGAGCAGTTCTTC.

This clone was seen a handful of times. The chain couples TRBV20-1 to TRBJ1-1; no clear D gene. CDR3 length: 11 amino acids. Trimming pared 4 bases from V and 6 bases from J, leaving 9 bases between. Germline CDR1 is DFQATT and CDR2 is SNEGSKA (reference sequence). DNA of the CDR3: TGCAGTGCTACAGGTCCCCCTGAAGCTTTCTTT. It is translated as CSATGPPEAFF.

The chain has TRBV11-2 and TRBJ2-3, with 11 bases fitting TRBD2. Germline-derived CDR1 and CDR2 are SGHAT and FQNNGV. Trimming at V came to 5 bases and at J to 1 base, leaving 5 bases not matched to a gene. This CDR3 is built from 16 residues. The CDR3 DNA reads as TGTGCCAGCAGCCCCTTAGCGGGGGGGGGCACAGATACGCAGTATTTT. As protein: CASSPLAGGGTDTQYF.

This clone was seen once. The V gene is TRBV28, the J gene TRBJ1-1; TRBD1 matches at 10 bases. The trim removed 5 bases at V and 1 base at J, leaving 16 bases unmatched. The CDR3 has 19 amino acids. The germline CDR1 and CDR2 sequences are MDHEN and SYDVKM. The DNA for the CDR3 is TGTGCCAGCAGTCAAGGGGGACAGGGGAAAGACGGAGGGAACACTGAAGCTTTCTTT. Translating it yields CASSQGGQGKDGGNTEAFF.

V is TRBV11-2 and J is TRBJ2-5, with 9 nucleotides matching TRBD1. The CDR3 has 17 amino acids. Germline V gives CDR1 SGHAT, CDR2 FQNNGV. V lost 3 bases and J lost 5; bases outside the gene matches: 13. CDR3 region: CASSFGTGSLGGETQYF. As DNA, the CDR3 is TGTGCCAGCAGCTTTGGGACAGGGAGCTTGGGGGGGGAGACCCAGTACTTC.

The J gene is TRBJ1-5, the V gene TRBV21-1; the table assigns TRBD1, which was not confirmed against the DNA. TRBV21-1 is listed as a pseudogene. This CDR3 comprises 16 residues. CDR3 in DNA: TGTGCCAGCAGCAAAAGGGGGCAGAATGACAATCAGCCCCAGCATTTT. This codes for CASSKRGQNDNQPQHF.

This chain links TRBV3-1 (or the pseudogene TRBV3-2) with TRBJ1-1; 7 nucleotides match TRBD1. Germline CDR1 reads LGHDT; CDR2 reads YNNKEL (reference sequence). The V segment lost 4 bases and the J segment 4 bases; nucleotides outside the gene matches: 6. This CDR3 contains 14 residues. CDR3 bases: TGTGCCAGCAGCCTGGGACAGCTTGCCACTGAAGCTTTCTTT. As protein: CASSLGQLATEAFF.

This clone was observed a few times. In the same sample, other DNA sequences code for this CDR3. The rearrangement uses TRBV28 and TRBJ2-7; the D is unclear. This CDR3 spans 11 amino acids. Looked up from germline, CDR1 is MDHEN and CDR2 is SYDVKM. V lost 4 bases to trimming and J lost 2 bases, with 3 bases between them. The CDR3 nucleotides are TGTGCCAGCAGTTCTCCCTACGAGCAGTACTTC. Amino acids: CASSSPYEQYF.

The chain joins TRBV3-1 (or the pseudogene TRBV3-2) to TRBJ2-5; 7 nucleotides align to TRBD1. Germline CDR1 reads LGHDT; CDR2 reads YNNKEL (reference sequence). The CDR3 is made up of 14 amino acids. Losses at the gene ends were 4 bases for V and 5 bases for J; bases not matched to a gene: 7. The CDR3 is CASSLDRARETQYF. The CDR3 DNA follows: TGTGCCAGCAGCCTCGACAGGGCACGGGAGACCCAGTACTTC.

This clone was seen only once. The rearrangement uses TRBV6-5 and TRBJ2-7; 10 nucleotides line up with TRBD1. Germline V gene data show CDR1 as MNHEY and CDR2 as SVGAGI. J gave up 3 bases and V 5 bases, and 4 bases lay outside the gene matches. The CDR3 has 14 amino acids. The CDR3 DNA reads as TGTGCCAGCAGTCACCGGGACAGGGGCTACGAGCAGTACTTC. As protein: CASSHRDRGYEQYF.

This chain links TRBV2 with TRBJ2-4, with 12 bases aligning to TRBD2. V trimming: 6 bases; J trimming: 1 base; junction bases outside the gene matches: 10. The CDR3 consists of 18 residues. Per germline, CDR1 SNHLY and CDR2 FYNNEI. The CDR3 nucleotides read TGTGCCAGCAGCGAGAGACTAGCGGGAGAGTACGCCAAAAACATTCAGTACTTC. It translates to CASSERLAGEYAKNIQYF.

The chain combines TRBV7-6 with TRBJ2-7; D ambiguous. This CDR3 is built from 15 residues. V was clipped by 2 bases and J by 5 bases, with 16 bases between them. Germline V gene lookup returns CDR1 SGHVS and CDR2 FNYEAQ. The CDR3 DNA is TGTGCCAGCAGCTTACGTGGTGCTAGTGGCGACGAGCAGTACTTC. The encoded protein is CASSLRGASGDEQYF.

The rearrangement joins TRBV28 to TRBJ1-1, with no clear D. The V end lost 3 bases, the J end lost 4 bases, and 9 bases lay between the germline ends. The CDR3 covers 13 residues. Germline assignment: CDR1 MDHEN and CDR2 SYDVKM. The CDR3 DNA reads TGTGCCAGCAGTTTTGGAAGGAGCACTGAAGCTTTCTTT. It yields the protein CASSFGRSTEAFF.